This is a list of T cell receptor beta chains from one sample in a study of shared clonotypes between healthy human individuals. Method: immunoSEQ multiplex PCR; TCRdb's copy keeps in-frame clones and lacks some. The data contain fewer than 1.6 million clones, less than 99% of them seen just once; the ten biggest clones take up 0.36%. Sequencing was performed on naive CD4+ T cells sorted from blood. The receptor set was obtained from a man younger than 45 in good health. Both conserved end residues are part of each CDR3. The D gene is left open where the match is weak.

CDR3 DNA,CDR3 protein,D gene,V gene,J gene
TGCGCCAGCAGCCAAGACCGTCATATGAACACTGAAGCTTTCTTT,CASSQDRHMNTEAFF,-,TRBV4-1,TRBJ1-1
TGTGCCAGCAGCTACCGGCGGGAGCAGAGCTCCTACGAGCAGTACTTC,CASSYRREQSSYEQYF,TRBD2,TRBV7-2,TRBJ2-7
TGTGCCAGCAAGCGACAGGGCTCCAACTATGGCTACACCTTC,CASKRQGSNYGYTF,TRBD1,TRBV25-1,TRBJ1-2
TGTGCCAGCACAATCACAGGGAGAGAGACCCAGTACTTC,CASTITGRETQYF,-,TRBV2,TRBJ2-5
TGTGCCAGCAGTGATTGGGGGGGAGGGTCCTACGAGCAGTACTTC,CASSDWGGGSYEQYF,TRBD2,TRBV2,TRBJ2-7
TGCAGCGTTAACCCCTATGGCTACACCTTC,CSVNPYGYTF,-,TRBV29-1,TRBJ1-2
TGTGCCTCCGGACAGAGCGATAGCAATCAGCCCCAGCATTTT,CASGQSDSNQPQHF,-,TRBV10-3,TRBJ1-5
TGTGCCAGCTCCCCAGCTCGGACGACCTCAGGAAACACCATATATTTT,CASSPARTTSGNTIYF,-,TRBV18,TRBJ1-3
TGTGCCAGCACGAGGGAATACGAGCAGTACTTC,CASTREYEQYF,-,TRBV2,TRBJ2-7
TGTGCCAGCAGCTTAGGGGTAAGGAACACTGAAGCTTTCTTT,CASSLGVRNTEAFF,-,TRBV5-8,TRBJ1-1
TGTGCCAGCAGCCTCACGGACAGAGGACATCAGCCCCAGCATTTT,CASSLTDRGHQPQHF,-,TRBV5-5,TRBJ1-5
TGTGCCACCAGCCCCGCGGGGGGCGCGAACACTGAAGCTTTCTTT,CATSPAGGANTEAFF,-,TRBV6-1,TRBJ1-1
TGTGCCAGCGGGTTACCCGGGACAGGGGTCGGAGAGACCCAGTACTTC,CASGLPGTGVGETQYF,TRBD1,TRBV27,TRBJ2-5
TGTGCCAGCAGCCAGAGGGGGGGAGAAAAACTGTTTTTT,CASSQRGGEKLFF,-,TRBV5-6,TRBJ1-4
TGTGCCACCAGCAGCTCGGACAGGGGGTGGCCCCAGCATTTT,CATSSSDRGWPQHF,TRBD1,TRBV15,TRBJ1-5